This entry lists 25 T cell receptor beta chains sequenced from one sample in a study of CD8 T cells in ankylosing spondylitis. TCRdb re-called the 5' RACE reads with MiXCR, one entry per CDR3 protein. Altogether roughly 160,000 distinct CDR3 sequences are present, 9.5% to 10% being singletons, with the ten largest covering more than 12%. The sequencing sample was made of blood, either unsorted or a sorted T cell fraction (not recorded which). The receptors shown here come from a female donor with ankylosing spondylitis or in good health (not recorded which).

The chain recombines TRBV12-3 or TRBV12-4 with TRBJ2-7, with 12 bases matching TRBD1. The CDR3 loop spans 15 amino acids. Losses at the gene ends were 4 bases for V and 6 bases for J; bases not matched to a gene: 7. The CDR3 sequence is CASSSSGTGGGEQYF. CDR3 bases: TGTGCCAGCAGTTCATCCGGGACAGGGGGCGGCGAGCAGTACTTC.

This clonotype was picked up a small number of times. The rearrangement uses TRBV30 and TRBJ2-3; TRBD2 agrees at 10 bases. Unmatched junction bases numbered 4, after V lost 3 bases and J lost 1 base. This CDR3 comprises 15 residues. Germline V CDR1 and CDR2: GTSNPN, SVGIG (reference sequence). The CDR3 DNA reads TGTGCCTGGAGCCTCGGGACTAGCGGCACAGATACGCAGTATTTT. It specifies CAWSLGTSGTDTQYF.

There are many counts of this clonotype. The chain uses TRBV6-1 and TRBJ2-1; D may correspond to TRBD1 or TRBD2 (5 bases each). The V gene lost 6 bases and the J gene lost 2 bases, with 20 bases spanning the gap. Germline values: CDR1 MNHNS, CDR2 SASEGT. This CDR3 is 17 amino acids long. The CDR3 is CASSPGALGRTYNEQFF. CDR3 DNA: TGTGCCAGCAGCCCCGGGGCCCTAGGCCGCACCTACAATGAGCAGTTCTTC.

The DNA for the CDR3 is TGTGCCATCCTAGACGGCGAGGGGACCCAGTACTTC. It specifies CAILDGEGTQYF. V and J are TRBV2 and TRBJ2-5; D perhaps matches TRBD2 (5 bases). CDR1 and CDR2 (germline): SNHLY, FYNNEI. Trimming removed 10 bases at V and 7 bases at J, with 16 bases between. The CDR3 loop spans 12 amino acids.

This rearrangement joins TRBV4-1 to TRBJ2-1, with D possibly matching TRBD1 (5 bases). Germline lookup yields CDR1 MGHRA and CDR2 YSYEKL. This CDR3 region has 17 residues. The ends were cut back, 0 bases at V and 7 bases at J, with 19 bases in the middle. CDR3 DNA: TGCGCCAGCAGCCAAGAAAAGTTGCAGGGCGGCAGGAATGAGCAGTTCTTC. This gives the protein CASSQEKLQGGRNEQFF.

This clonotype appeared a few times. The rearrangement links TRBV4-2 to TRBJ1-5; TRBD1 is a possible D gene (5 bases). Germline lookup yields CDR1 LGHNA and CDR2 YNFKEQ. Trimming pared 2 bases from V and 6 bases from J, leaving 14 bases between. The CDR3 loop spans 15 amino acids. CDR3 in DNA: TGTGCCAGCAGCCAAAAGAGGGCAGGGAGTCAGCCCCAGCATTTT. It encodes CASSQKRAGSQPQHF.

The chain couples TRBV29-1 to TRBJ2-7; 7 bases line up with TRBD1. CDR3 size: 13 residues. V lost 6 bases, J lost 3 bases, and 8 bases stayed unmatched. CDR1 SQVTM and CDR2 ANQGSEA come from the germline V gene. The CDR3 loop is CSVAGQEVYEQYF. DNA for the CDR3: TGCAGCGTAGCAGGACAGGAGGTCTACGAGCAGTACTTC.

The chain combines TRBV13 with TRBJ2-5; D not certain. V was clipped by 6 bases and J by 3 bases, with 11 bases between them. CDR3 length: 13 residues. CDR1 and CDR2 from the germline V gene are PRHDT and FYEKMQ (reference sequence). The CDR3 is CASRLGYKETQYF. CDR3 sequence (DNA): TGTGCCAGCAGGTTGGGCTACAAAGAGACCCAGTACTTC.

This clonotype appeared many times. The chain combines TRBV7-9 with TRBJ2-3; D call uncertain. The CDR3 spans 12 residues. Germline V gives CDR1 SEHNR, CDR2 FQNEAQ (reference sequence). V shed 5 bases and J shed 5 bases, with 8 bases lying between them. Here the CDR3 reads CASSRLGDTQYF. CDR3 in DNA: TGTGCCAGCAGCCGACTCGGAGATACGCAGTATTTT.

This sequence joins TRBV28 and TRBJ2-6; 9 nucleotides agree with TRBD2. V lost 8 bases, J lost 0 bases, and 8 bases stayed unmatched. This CDR3 contains 17 residues. Germline values: CDR1 MDHEN, CDR2 SYDVKM. The CDR3 loop reads CASSRGLAVSGANVLTF. CDR3 nucleotides: TGTGCCAGCTCGAGGGGACTAGCTGTCTCTGGGGCCAACGTCCTGACTTTC.

This rearrangement joins TRBV18 to TRBJ1-5, with D uncertain. Germline CDR1 and CDR2: KGHSH and LQKENI. This CDR3 comprises 13 residues. Trimming removed 3 bases at V and 5 bases at J, with 8 bases between. The CDR3 coding sequence is TGTGCCAGCTCACCGGACGAAGATCAGCCCCAGCATTTT. Translated, it gives CASSPDEDQPQHF.

This clonotype occurred many times. The chain has TRBV6-5 and TRBJ2-7, with D hard to call. This CDR3 has 13 amino acids. Germline V gene sequence: CDR1 MNHEY, CDR2 SVGAGI. Between the trimmed V and J ends, which lost 2 bases and 0 bases, there was a span of 5 bases. CDR3 in DNA: TGTGCCAGCAGTTACACTACCTCCTACGAGCAGTACTTC. Its protein product is CASSYTTSYEQYF.

The chain is built from TRBV5-5 and TRBJ1-1, with 8 nucleotides matching TRBD1. The J segment lost 8 bases and the V segment lost 1 base, leaving 4 bases of the junction unmatched. Looked up from germline, CDR1 is SGHKS and CDR2 is YYEKEE (reference sequence). CDR3 length equals 13 residues. The CDR3 loop reads CASSLTGGKEAFF. CDR3 DNA sequence: TGTGCCAGCAGCTTGACAGGGGGGAAAGAAGCTTTCTTT.

This clonotype showed up just a few times. CDR3 in DNA: TGTGCCAGCAGTGCTAGCGGGAGTGGTTTGGGTGAGCAGTTCTTC. Translation gives CASSASGSGLGEQFF. The chain recombines TRBV6-4 with TRBJ2-1; TRBD2 matches 10 bases. The CDR3 loop spans 15 amino acids. After removal of 4 bases from V and 9 bases from J, the junction contained 9 bases not matched to a gene. Germline CDR1 and CDR2: MRHNA and SNTAGT.

This clonotype was seen a handful of times. The rearrangement links TRBV12-3 or TRBV12-4 to TRBJ2-7; D assignment may be TRBD1 or TRBD2 (5 bases each). V lost 7 bases to trimming and J lost 0 bases, with 13 bases between them. The CDR3 sequence is 14 residues long. The CDR3 coding sequence is TGTGCCAGCACCCCCGGGACGAACTCCTACGAGCAGTACTTC. Translation gives CASTPGTNSYEQYF.

The CDR3: CASSLVTVGESTIYF. In nucleotides, the CDR3 is TGTGCCAGCAGCTTAGTAACGGTTGGGGAGAGCACCATATATTTT. This chain links TRBV7-9 with TRBJ1-3, with D unresolved. Germline V gene sequence: CDR1 SEHNR, CDR2 FQNEAQ (reference sequence). The CDR3 loop spans 15 amino acids. V was shortened by 1 base and J by 9 bases, with 16 bases between the two germline ends. Supplemented by reference TRBV7-9 and TRBJ1-3, the full variable domain reads DTGVSQNPRHKITKRGQNVTFRCDPISEHNRLYWYRQTLGQGPEFLTYFQNEAQLEKSRLLSDRFSAERPKGSFSTLEIQRTEQGDSAMYLCASSLVTVGESTIYFGEGSWLTVV.

This clonotype was seen ten or more times. The chain combines TRBV29-1 with TRBJ2-2; D may be TRBD2 (6 bases). Trimming took 3 bases from V and 1 from J, leaving 9 bases between them. The CDR3 has 14 amino acids. Germline CDR1 SQVTM, CDR2 ANQGSEA. Here the CDR3 DNA reads TGCAGCGTTGAGGAGGGAGGGAACACCGGGGAGCTGTTTTTT. Protein product: CSVEEGGNTGELFF.

This rearrangement joins TRBV4-3 to TRBJ1-2; D ambiguous. V was pared by 0 bases and J by 5 bases, with 7 bases between. Germline assignment: CDR1 LGHNA and CDR2 YSLEER. The CDR3 contains 13 residues. As DNA, the CDR3 is TGCGCCAGCAGCCAAGACAGAGAGTATGGCTACACCTTC. Translated, it gives CASSQDREYGYTF.

The chain recombines TRBV7-8 with TRBJ2-3, with 9 nucleotides matching TRBD2. The CDR3 totals 15 residues. Germline lookup yields CDR1 SGHVS and CDR2 FQNEAQ. V dropped 8 bases and J dropped 0; count of bases not matched to a gene: 6. This CDR3 is CASAHSGRSTDTQYF. CDR3 DNA sequence: TGTGCCAGCGCCCACAGCGGGAGGAGCACAGATACGCAGTATTTT.

This clonotype showed up many times. The chain has TRBV4-1 and TRBJ2-6, with D unclear. Between the trimmed V and J ends, which lost 0 bases and 0 bases, there was a span of 21 bases. The CDR3 covers 21 residues. Germline V CDR1 and CDR2: MGHRA, YSYEKL. CDR3 protein: CASSQDYFRTHLFSGANVLTF. CDR3 coding DNA: TGCGCCAGCAGCCAAGATTACTTTAGGACCCACCTCTTCTCTGGGGCCAACGTCCTGACTTTC.

This clonotype was picked up many times. The chain recombines TRBV15 with TRBJ2-1; TRBD2 agrees at 10 bases. Germline V gives CDR1 LNHNV, CDR2 YYDKDF (reference sequence). With V trimmed by 6 bases and J by 10 bases, 9 bases remained unmatched. The CDR3 runs to 14 residues. This CDR3 is CATRGLASEGEQFF. CDR3 DNA sequence: TGTGCCACCAGGGGACTAGCGTCGGAAGGGGAGCAGTTCTTC.

In this sample, this clonotype turned up a few times. The chain recombines TRBV6-2 or TRBV6-3 with TRBJ1-1, with TRBD1 identical over 7 bases. The ends lost 8 bases at V and 6 bases at J; junction bases unmatched: 12. This CDR3 has 14 amino acids. The germline V gene has CDR1 MNHEY and CDR2 SVGEGT. The CDR3 nucleotides read TGTGCCAGCGGCGTAAGGGACAGTGGCCCTGAAGCTTTCTTT. The encoded protein is CASGVRDSGPEAFF.

This clonotype was observed a few times. The chain has TRBV9 and TRBJ2-3, with a possible D match to TRBD2 (6 bases). The V gene lost 0 bases and the J gene lost 6 bases, with 11 bases spanning the gap. Germline CDR1 is SGDLS and CDR2 is YYNGEE. The CDR3 consists of 14 residues. CDR3 region: CASSVGRGRDTQYF. The CDR3 region has the DNA TGTGCCAGCAGCGTAGGGCGGGGACGGGATACGCAGTATTTT.

The genes are TRBV6-2 or TRBV6-3 and TRBJ2-5; weak D call: TRBD2 (6 bases). V lost 1 base and J 9 bases, leaving 21 bases between the germline ends. The CDR3 has 16 amino acids. CDR1 is MNHEY, CDR2 SVGEGT, per germline. The CDR3 region is CASSYWPGTALDSQYF. As DNA, the CDR3 is TGTGCCAGCAGTTACTGGCCCGGGACTGCTTTAGATTCCCAGTACTTC.

This clonotype was picked up a small number of times. The chain recombines TRBV7-6 with TRBJ2-3; TRBD1 agrees at 8 bases. The J segment lost 4 bases and the V segment lost 5 bases, leaving 11 bases of the junction unmatched. Germline V gives CDR1 SGHVS, CDR2 FNYEAQ. The CDR3 is 16 residues long. CDR3 sequence reads: CASSNRDRRRADTQYF. The CDR3 bases are TGTGCCAGCAGCAACCGGGACAGGAGAAGGGCAGATACGCAGTATTTT. The full variable domain, its missing parts supplied by reference TRBV7-6 and TRBJ2-3, is GAGVSQSPRYKVTKRGQDVALRCDPISGHVSLYWYRQALGQGPEFLTYFNYEAQQDKSGLPNDRFSAERPEGSISTLTIQRTEQRDSAMYRCASSNRDRRRADTQYFGPGTRLTVL.